Below, 4 T cell receptor beta chains from the same sample are listed, as sequenced in a study of blood T cell repertoires in COVID-19. Sequenced by immunoSEQ multiplex PCR; TCRdb stores in-frame clones only, minus some. The data hold under 200,000 clones, with 88% observed a single time. The sequenced sample was peripheral blood. These receptors originate from a man between 40 and 49 years old with active or convalescent COVID-19.

The chain recombines TRBV5-6 with TRBJ1-2; 8 bases agree with TRBD1. Germline V gene sequence: CDR1 SGHDT, CDR2 YYEEEE. The length of the CDR3 is 13 residues. The ends lost 1 base at V and 6 bases at J; junction bases unmatched: 2. As DNA, the CDR3 is TGTGCCAGCAGCTTGTCAGGGGGCGATGGCTACACCTTC. Translated, it gives CASSLSGGDGYTF.

The chain is built from TRBV4-3 and TRBJ1-5, with TRBD1 matching 7 bases. This CDR3 spans 15 amino acids. With 4 bases clipped from V and 2 bases from J, the junction kept 5 bases outside the gene matches. Germline V lookup: CDR1 LGHNA, CDR2 YSLEER. The DNA of the CDR3 is TGCGCCAGCAGCCGAGACAGGGATGGCAATCAGCCCCAGCATTTT. Amino acid sequence: CASSRDRDGNQPQHF.

This clone has only one observation. V usage is TRBV9 and J usage is TRBJ1-2; D unresolved. CDR1 and CDR2 (germline): SGDLS, YYNGEE. This CDR3 comprises 12 residues. Trimming took off 3 bases at V and 8 bases at J, with 11 bases between the two ends. CDR3 amino acids: CASSGTSGGYTF. The CDR3 DNA sequence: TGTGCCAGCAGCGGCACCTCGGGGGGCTACACCTTC.

The rearrangement uses TRBV5-4 and TRBJ2-5, with D unresolved. V lost 1 base and J 6 bases, leaving 10 bases between the germline ends. The CDR3 length is 13 residues. Germline V gene lookup returns CDR1 SGHNT and CDR2 YYREEE (reference sequence). CDR3 sequence: CASSLSEAKTQYF. In DNA form, the CDR3 reads TGTGCCAGCAGCTTGAGTGAAGCAAAGACCCAGTACTTC.